What follows are 4 T cell receptor beta chains derived from one specimen sequenced in a study of cytomegalovirus exposure and HLA in healthy donors. TCRdb keeps only in-frame clones here, not all; method: immunoSEQ multiplex PCR. This sample has around 54,000 clones, with more than 70% found just once. The sequenced material came from PBMCs. These receptors originate from a woman aged 18-29 years in good health and CMV-seropositive.

V gene TRBV4-2 combines with J gene TRBJ1-3; a possible D gene is TRBD1 (5 bases). Per germline, CDR1 LGHNA and CDR2 YNFKEQ. The V end was cut by 0 bases, the J end by 0 bases, with 12 bases between. There are 17 residues in the CDR3. This CDR3 reads CASSQDWGGTSGNTIYF. In nucleotides, the CDR3 is TGTGCCAGCAGCCAAGATTGGGGGGGGACCTCTGGAAACACCATATATTTT.

A few counts support this clone. J is TRBJ1-6 and V is TRBV6-5; tentative D call: TRBD1 (5 bases). CDR1 is MNHEY, CDR2 SVGAGI, per germline. This CDR3 has 14 residues. V lost 2 bases and J lost 7, with 9 bases in between. The CDR3 sequence is CASSYRRVNSPLHF. CDR3 nucleotide sequence: TGTGCCAGCAGTTACCGCAGGGTCAATTCACCCCTCCACTTT.

The gene calls are TRBV9 and TRBJ1-1; 10 bases map to TRBD1. The germline CDR1 and CDR2 sequences are SGDLS and YYNGEE. The V gene end was trimmed by 3 bases and the J gene end by 5 bases; junction bases not matched to a gene: 4. The CDR3 length is 14 residues. The CDR3 reads CASSGQGARTEAFF. Here the CDR3 DNA reads TGTGCCAGCAGCGGACAGGGGGCGCGTACTGAAGCTTTCTTT.

The V gene is TRBV4-2, the J gene TRBJ1-1, with 7 bases matching TRBD1. Losses at the gene ends were 4 bases for V and 3 bases for J; bases not matched to a gene: 8. This CDR3 region has 15 residues. In germline, CDR1 is LGHNA, CDR2 YNFKEQ. The CDR3 spells CASSPRGLEDTEAFF. CDR3 DNA sequence: TGTGCCAGCAGCCCTAGGGGGCTGGAGGACACTGAAGCTTTCTTT.